The present TCR beta chain was sequenced within a study of shared clonotypes between healthy human individuals. Study findings and constraints: On the whole, naive subsets had larger estimated richness than memory subsets had.

A split of CD4+ cells into CD45RA+ naive and CD45RA-negative memory subsets was performed. Turning to this clone: Its specificity is unknown.

As handled by the study authors: Quality scores were absent from the junction-only immunoSEQ sequences, so filtering differed. Assay used: immunoSEQ multiplex PCR; TCRdb lists only in-frame clones, some missing. Clone size and the V and J calls come from that table; the DNA yielded D and trimming. The sample shows over a million clones, roughly 96% of them seen only once. Trimming cost V 4 bases and J 4 bases, with 10 bases left between them. Germline CDR1 SEHNR, CDR2 FQNEAQ (reference sequence). The CDR3 spans 13 residues. The sequencing input was naive CD4+ T cells sorted from blood. As to subset: CD45RA+ positively selected. The TCR comes from a young man in good health. The V gene is TRBV7-9, the J gene TRBJ1-1; no clear D. The CDR3 is CASSYFTGTEAFF. Here the CDR3 DNA reads TGTGCCAGCAGCTACTTTACGGGCACTGAAGCTTTCTTT.